Shown below are 24 T cell receptor beta chains from a single sample sequenced in a study of cytomegalovirus exposure and HLA in healthy donors. The table came from immunoSEQ multiplex PCR; TCRdb's copy has only in-frame clones and leaves some out. This table has about 220,000 clones, 75% to 95% appearing once. Input material: PBMCs. The receptor set was obtained from a woman under 30 in good health and CMV-seronegative.

The chain recombines TRBV5-4 with TRBJ1-4; the D gene is possibly TRBD1 (5 bases). The V gene lost 5 bases and the J gene lost 4 bases, with 9 bases spanning the gap. Germline V gene sequence: CDR1 SGHNT, CDR2 YYREEE (reference sequence). There are 13 residues in the CDR3. The CDR3 sequence is CASSYQGNEKLFF. The DNA of the CDR3 is TGTGCCAGCAGTTATCAGGGTAATGAAAAACTGTTTTTT.

The rearrangement links TRBV30 to TRBJ1-2; 8 positions match TRBD1. The V segment lost 3 bases and the J segment 6 bases; nucleotides outside the gene matches: 9. CDR3 size: 14 residues. Germline CDR1 reads GTSNPN; CDR2 reads SVGIG (reference sequence). CDR3 sequence reads: CAWRIGAGGDGYTF. CDR3 nucleotide sequence: TGTGCCTGGAGAATAGGGGCAGGGGGCGATGGCTACACCTTC.

This chain joins TRBV29-1 and TRBJ2-7; 10 bases align to TRBD1. With V trimmed by 2 bases and J by 6 bases, 10 bases remained unmatched. The CDR3 is 15 amino acids. Germline assignment: CDR1 SQVTM and CDR2 ANQGSEA. In DNA form, the CDR3 reads TGCAGCGTTGAAAACACCGGGACAGGGGTTTCCGAGCAGTACTTC. The encoded protein is CSVENTGTGVSEQYF.

Ten or more counts support this clone. The chain carries TRBV2 and TRBJ2-7; D is unclear. The V gene's germline CDR1 is SNHLY and CDR2 FYNNEI. This CDR3 region has 14 residues. V was cut by 1 base and J by 12 bases, with 19 bases left in between. The CDR3 loop is CASSEVAVPHYLYF. The DNA of the CDR3 is TGTGCCAGCAGTGAAGTAGCAGTCCCACATTACCTGTACTTC.

This chain connects TRBV19 to TRBJ2-3, with 12 positions matching TRBD2. Germline lookup yields CDR1 LNHDA and CDR2 SQIVND (reference sequence). V lost 8 bases, J lost 6 bases, and 6 bases stayed unmatched. This CDR3 region has 14 residues. The CDR3 is CASSLAGGSDTQYF. In DNA form, the CDR3 reads TGTGCCAGTTCGCTAGCGGGAGGGTCGGATACGCAGTATTTT.

V is TRBV15 and J is TRBJ2-1, with TRBD2 identical over 7 bases. V trimming: 0 bases; J trimming: 8 bases; junction bases outside the gene matches: 7. There are 15 residues in the CDR3. Germline CDR1 is LNHNV and CDR2 is YYDKDF (reference sequence). CDR3 sequence (DNA): TGTGCCACCAGCAGAGAGGGCGGGAGCTTTGATGAGCAGTTCTTC. Translated, it gives CATSREGGSFDEQFF.

V is TRBV5-4 and J is TRBJ2-2, with 7 bases fitting TRBD1. Trimming removed 3 bases from V and 10 bases from J; junction bases left unmatched: 15. The germline gives CDR1 SGHNT, CDR2 YYREEE (reference sequence). The CDR3 spans 16 residues. As DNA, the CDR3 is TGTGCCAGCAGCTCGAAGACAGGGCAATCGGGCGAGGAGCTGTTTTTT. Translation: CASSSKTGQSGEELFF. The variable domain in full, with the rest retrieved from reference TRBV5-4 and TRBJ2-2, is ETGVTQSPTHLIKTRGQQVTLRCSSQSGHNTVSWYQQALGQGPQFIFQYYREEENGRGNFPPRFSGLQFPNYSSELNVNALELDDSALYLCASSSKTGQSGEELFFGEGSRLTVL.

The genes are TRBV29-1 and TRBJ1-1; unclear D gene. Deletions cut 0 bases from V and 11 bases from J, with 10 bases between. The CDR3 contains 11 residues. CDR1 and CDR2 (germline): SQVTM, ANQGSEA. CDR3 sequence: CSVEEGSTAFF. In DNA, the CDR3 is TGCAGCGTTGAAGAGGGCAGCACGGCTTTCTTT.

The V gene is TRBV7-9, the J gene TRBJ1-4; the match to TRBD1 covers 8 bases. The length of the CDR3 is 15 residues. Germline V gene sequence: CDR1 SEHNR, CDR2 FQNEAQ (reference sequence). V was clipped by 0 bases and J by 6 bases; unmatched bases: 3. The CDR3 bases are TGTGCCAGCAGCTTAGCCGGACAGGGAGATGAAAAACTGTTTTTT. It translates to CASSLAGQGDEKLFF.

The rearrangement joins TRBV9 to TRBJ1-6, with 9 bases aligning to TRBD1. Germline V CDR1 and CDR2: SGDLS, YYNGEE. The junction had 10 bases not matched to a gene; V was cut back by 5 bases and J by 10 bases. CDR3 length: 15 residues. CDR3: CASRTGQGSGSPLHF. CDR3 coding DNA: TGTGCCAGCAGGACTGGACAGGGGTCGGGATCACCCCTCCACTTT.

V gene TRBV7-7 combines with J gene TRBJ2-3; 8 positions agree with TRBD1. With 5 bases clipped from V and 5 bases from J, the junction kept 9 bases outside the gene matches. Germline CDR1 reads SSHAT; CDR2 reads FNYEAQ (reference sequence). CDR3 length: 15 amino acids. The CDR3 region is CASSEGQARGDTQYF. The CDR3 DNA reads TGTGCCAGCAGCGAGGGACAGGCCAGGGGAGATACGCAGTATTTT.

The V call is TRBV6-1, the J call TRBJ1-2; D may be TRBD1 (5 bases). V was pared by 2 bases and J by 8 bases, with 12 bases between. The germline V gene has CDR1 MNHNS and CDR2 SASEGT. The CDR3 has 13 amino acids. The CDR3 spells CASSETAGRGYTF. The CDR3 nucleotides read TGTGCCAGCAGTGAAACGGCAGGGAGGGGCTACACCTTC.

The chain joins TRBV7-3 to TRBJ2-1; 8 nucleotides line up with TRBD1. Germline V CDR1 and CDR2: SGHTA, FQGTGA. V was clipped by 1 base and J by 5 bases; unmatched bases: 13. The CDR3 runs 18 residues. CDR3 sequence reads: CASSLIRGSAGGHNEQFF. The CDR3 coding sequence is TGTGCCAGCAGCTTAATCCGGGGCTCGGCAGGGGGCCACAATGAGCAGTTCTTC.

This clone was counted many times. The identical CDR3 is also encoded by other nucleotide sequences in the sample. CDR3 sequence: CASSLGTNTEAFF. CDR3 nucleotide sequence: TGCGCCAGCAGCTTGGGCACAAACACTGAAGCTTTCTTT. V usage is TRBV5-1 and J usage is TRBJ1-1; D is undetermined. Germline V gene lookup returns CDR1 SGHRS and CDR2 YFSETQ. V was cut by 0 bases and J by 2 bases, with 5 bases left in between. This CDR3 contains 13 residues.

This chain links TRBV7-6 with TRBJ1-1; 7 bases are shared with TRBD1. From germline, CDR1 is SGHVS and CDR2 FNYEAQ. V shed 5 bases, J shed 8 bases, and the junction held 5 bases outside the gene matches. The length of the CDR3 is 12 residues. Here the CDR3 reads CASSQQGTEAFF. The CDR3 coding sequence is TGTGCCAGCAGCCAACAGGGGACCGAAGCTTTCTTT. The whole variable domain, filled in from reference TRBV7-6 and TRBJ1-1, reads GAGVSQSPRYKVTKRGQDVALRCDPISGHVSLYWYRQALGQGPEFLTYFNYEAQQDKSGLPNDRFSAERPEGSISTLTIQRTEQRDSAMYRCASSQQGTEAFFGQGTRLTVV.

The gene calls are TRBV28 and TRBJ1-2; TRBD1 aligns across 7 bases. In germline, CDR1 is MDHEN, CDR2 SYDVKM. The CDR3 length is 13 residues. V trimming: 8 bases; J trimming: 6 bases; junction bases outside the gene matches: 9. The CDR3 nucleotides are TGTGCCAGCGCAGCACAGGGGTTAGATGGCTACACCTTC. It translates to CASAAQGLDGYTF.

CDR3 nucleotide sequence: TGTGCCAGCAGTTACCGTAGCCTGAACACTGAAGCTTTCTTT. This gives the protein CASSYRSLNTEAFF. The V and J genes are TRBV6-6 and TRBJ1-1; D unclear. This CDR3 region has 14 residues. Germline V gives CDR1 MNHNY, CDR2 SVGAGI (reference sequence). Trimming shortened V by 2 bases and J by 0 bases, and 7 bases separated the two germline ends.

CDR3: CASSIARPNSQPQHF. As DNA, the CDR3 is TGTGCCAGTAGTATAGCCCGGCCGAACAGTCAGCCCCAGCATTTT. The chain links TRBV19 to TRBJ1-5; no clear D gene. In germline, CDR1 is LNHDA, CDR2 SQIVND (reference sequence). This CDR3 is 15 amino acids long. With 1 base removed from V and 6 bases from J, the gap between germline ends came to 13 bases.

The rearrangement links TRBV6-6 to TRBJ2-7; D is possibly TRBD2 (5 bases). The CDR3 has 14 amino acids. Germline V CDR1 and CDR2: MNHNY, SVGAGI (reference sequence). The V end lost 0 bases, the J end lost 5 bases, and 11 bases lay between the germline ends. CDR3 coding DNA: TGTGCCAGCAGTTACTCGAGTTTCGGGAACGAGCAGTACTTC. It is translated as CASSYSSFGNEQYF.

This chain joins TRBV15 and TRBJ2-6; D is ambiguous. Germline V gene sequence: CDR1 LNHNV, CDR2 YYDKDF (reference sequence). The CDR3 consists of 15 residues. V lost 3 bases to trimming and J lost 1 base, with 7 bases between them. CDR3 bases: TGTGCCACCAGCAGGGGCACTTCTGGGGCCAACGTCCTGACTTTC. This sequence encodes CATSRGTSGANVLTF.

The rearrangement links TRBV5-1 to TRBJ2-5; tentative D call: TRBD1 (6 bases). Between the trimmed V and J ends, which lost 6 bases and 5 bases, there was a span of 20 bases. CDR3 size: 15 residues. The germline gives CDR1 SGHRS, CDR2 YFSETQ. The CDR3 nucleotides are TGCGCCAGCACAACTTTCCAGGGGAATGGGGAGACCCAGTACTTC. Residues: CASTTFQGNGETQYF. Filled out from reference TRBV5-1 and TRBJ2-5, the complete variable domain reads KAGVTQTPRYLIKTRGQQVTLSCSPISGHRSVSWYQQTPGQGLQFLFEYFSETQRNKGNFPGRFSGRQFSNSRSEMNVSTLELGDSALYLCASTTFQGNGETQYFGPGTRLLVL.

This chain links TRBV7-6 with TRBJ2-3; D is unresolved. CDR1 and CDR2 (germline): SGHVS, FNYEAQ. Trimming took off 5 bases at V and 0 bases at J, with 18 bases between the two ends. The CDR3 loop spans 17 amino acids. The CDR3 here is CASSPRLGRSSTDTQYF. The CDR3 DNA reads TGTGCCAGCAGCCCCCGGTTGGGCCGATCTAGCACAGATACGCAGTATTTT.

The chain joins TRBV5-4 to TRBJ1-3; 7 nucleotides align to TRBD1. The CDR3 covers 16 residues. Per germline, CDR1 SGHNT and CDR2 YYREEE (reference sequence). The trim removed 0 bases at V and 8 bases at J, leaving 11 bases unmatched. CDR3 sequence (DNA): TGTGCCAGCAGCTTGGATACCCCCGGCAGGGGGGACACCATATATTTT. The encoded protein is CASSLDTPGRGDTIYF. Combining the CDR3 with reference TRBV5-4 and TRBJ1-3 gives the whole variable domain ETGVTQSPTHLIKTRGQQVTLRCSSQSGHNTVSWYQQALGQGPQFIFQYYREEENGRGNFPPRFSGLQFPNYSSELNVNALELDDSALYLCASSLDTPGRGDTIYFGEGSWLTVV.

This chain connects TRBV18 to TRBJ2-1; D unresolved. This CDR3 comprises 13 residues. V was cut by 3 bases and J by 9 bases, with 12 bases left in between. Germline-derived CDR1 and CDR2 are KGHSH and LQKENI. The CDR3 DNA sequence: TGTGCCAGCTCACCTCCCATTCCGAGTGAGCAGTTCTTC. Translated, it gives CASSPPIPSEQFF.